Sequencing of this T cell receptor beta chain was carried out in a study of T-cell memory formation after mild COVID-19. For the study at large: Largely, the TCR clusters proved donor specific.

Germline V gene lookup returns CDR1 MNHEY and CDR2 SVGAGI. V was cut by 2 bases and J by 3 bases, with 11 bases left in between. The CDR3 sequence is 14 residues long. TCRdb analysed the 5' RACE reads with MiXCR anew, one entry per CDR3 protein. Of about 400,000 distinct CDR3 sequences listed, roughly 18% are singletons. The TCR originated in a man younger than 30 who had mild COVID-19 (a few samples of this study predate the infection). Cell type and time point are not known. V is TRBV6-5 and J is TRBJ2-7; D is undetermined. Specimen: PBMCs or a T cell subset sorted from them (not recorded which). The CDR3 DNA reads TGTGCCAGCAGTTACGGGGTTGGGGACTACGAGCAGTACTTC. It encodes CASSYGVGDYEQYF.